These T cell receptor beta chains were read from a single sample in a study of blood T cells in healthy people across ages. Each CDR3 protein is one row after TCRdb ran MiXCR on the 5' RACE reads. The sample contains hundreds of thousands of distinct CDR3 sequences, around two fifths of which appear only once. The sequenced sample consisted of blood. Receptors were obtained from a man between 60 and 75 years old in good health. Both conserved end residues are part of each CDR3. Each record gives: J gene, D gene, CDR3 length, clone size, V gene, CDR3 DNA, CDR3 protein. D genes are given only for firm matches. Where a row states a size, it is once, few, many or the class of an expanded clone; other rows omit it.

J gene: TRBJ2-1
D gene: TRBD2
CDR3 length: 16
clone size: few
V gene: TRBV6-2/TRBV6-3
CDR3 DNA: TGTGCCAGCAGGAGACCCGGGACTAGCGCAAACAATGAGCAGTTCTTC
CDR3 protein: CASRRPGTSANNEQFF

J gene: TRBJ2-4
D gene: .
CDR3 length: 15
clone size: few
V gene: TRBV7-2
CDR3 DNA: TGTGCCAGCAGCTTAGGGGGCATGGCCAAAAACATTCAGTACTTC
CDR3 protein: CASSLGGMAKNIQYF

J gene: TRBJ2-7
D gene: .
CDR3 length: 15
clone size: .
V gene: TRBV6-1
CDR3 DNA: TGTGCCAGCAGACCACTTCGACGCCAAGGGTCCGAGCAGTACTTC
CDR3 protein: CASRPLRRQGSEQYF

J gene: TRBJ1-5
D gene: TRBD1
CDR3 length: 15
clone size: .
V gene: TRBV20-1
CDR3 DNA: TGCAGTGCTAGGGGGACAGGGCGTATTAATCAGCCCCAGCATTTT
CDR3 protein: CSARGTGRINQPQHF

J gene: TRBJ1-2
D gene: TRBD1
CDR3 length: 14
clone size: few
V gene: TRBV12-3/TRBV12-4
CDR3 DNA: TGTGCCAGCAGTCTACGACAGGGCCTTAAGGGCTACACCTTC
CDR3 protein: CASSLRQGLKGYTF

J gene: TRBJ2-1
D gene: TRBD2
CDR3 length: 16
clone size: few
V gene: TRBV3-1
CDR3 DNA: TGTGCCAGCAGCCAAGAGGGAGCGGGGGGTGACAATGAGCAGTTCTTC
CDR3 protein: CASSQEGAGGDNEQFF

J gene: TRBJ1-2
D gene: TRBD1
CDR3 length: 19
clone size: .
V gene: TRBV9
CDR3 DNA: TGTGCCAGCAGCGATTACACAGGGGGCGTTGGTCCCTCGGTCCATGGCTACACCTTC
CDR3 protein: CASSDYTGGVGPSVHGYTF

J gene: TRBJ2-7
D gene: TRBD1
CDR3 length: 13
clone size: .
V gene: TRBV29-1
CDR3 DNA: TGCAGCGAGACAGGGTCCCTCGGAGGTGAGCAGTACTTC
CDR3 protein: CSETGSLGGEQYF

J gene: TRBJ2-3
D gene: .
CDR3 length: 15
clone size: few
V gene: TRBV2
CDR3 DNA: TGTGCCAGCGGACCCGGAGGTCTGGTAACAGATACGCAGTATTTT
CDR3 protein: CASGPGGLVTDTQYF

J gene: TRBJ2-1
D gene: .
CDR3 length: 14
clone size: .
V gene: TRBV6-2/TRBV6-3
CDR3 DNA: TGTGCCAGCAGCCCCGGGGGTGTCGACAATGAGCAGTTCTTC
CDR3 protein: CASSPGGVDNEQFF

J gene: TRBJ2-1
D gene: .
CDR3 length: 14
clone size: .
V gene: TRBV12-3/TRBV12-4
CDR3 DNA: TGTGCCAGCAAAACCGGGACCCCCTACAATGAGCAGTTCTTC
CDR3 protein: CASKTGTPYNEQFF

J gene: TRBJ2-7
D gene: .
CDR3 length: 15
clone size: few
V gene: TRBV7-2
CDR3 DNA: TGTGCCAGCAGCTTAGTTTCGGGGAGGTCCTACGAGCAGTACTTC
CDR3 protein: CASSLVSGRSYEQYF

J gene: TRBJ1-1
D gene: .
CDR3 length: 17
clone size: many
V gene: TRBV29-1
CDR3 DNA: TGCAGCGTTGATATGGGGCTCAGGCAGGTTTCGAACACTGAAGCTTTCTTT
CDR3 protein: CSVDMGLRQVSNTEAFF

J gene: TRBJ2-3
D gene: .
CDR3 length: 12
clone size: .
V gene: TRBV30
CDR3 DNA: TGTGCCTGGAGTCTCGGTCCAGATACGCAGTATTTT
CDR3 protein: CAWSLGPDTQYF

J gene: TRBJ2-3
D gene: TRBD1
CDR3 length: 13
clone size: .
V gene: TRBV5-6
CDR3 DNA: TGTGCCAGCAGCCCAGACAGGGAAGATACGCAGTATTTT
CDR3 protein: CASSPDREDTQYF

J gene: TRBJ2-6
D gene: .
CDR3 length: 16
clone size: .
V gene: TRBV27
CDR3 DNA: TGTGCCAGCAGTTACCTACAGCGCTCTGGGGCCAACGTCCTGACTTTC
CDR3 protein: CASSYLQRSGANVLTF

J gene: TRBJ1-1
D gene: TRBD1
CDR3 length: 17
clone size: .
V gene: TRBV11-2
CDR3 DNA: TGTGCCAGCAGCAGACCCGGGACAGGGGGCCGGAACACTGAAGCTTTCTTT
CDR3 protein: CASSRPGTGGRNTEAFF

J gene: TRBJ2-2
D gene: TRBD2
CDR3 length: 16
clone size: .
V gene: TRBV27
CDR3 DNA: TGTGCCAGCAGTACAGGGACTAGCAAGATCACCGGGGAGCTGTTTTTT
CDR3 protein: CASSTGTSKITGELFF

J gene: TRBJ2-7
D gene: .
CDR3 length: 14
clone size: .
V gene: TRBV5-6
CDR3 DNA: TGTGCCAGCAGCTTGGGGGACCGTCGCTACGAGCAGTACTTC
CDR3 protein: CASSLGDRRYEQYF

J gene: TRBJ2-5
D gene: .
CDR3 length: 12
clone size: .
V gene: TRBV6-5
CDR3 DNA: TGTGCCAGTCATGGCTATGGAGAGACCCAGTACTTC
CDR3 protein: CASHGYGETQYF

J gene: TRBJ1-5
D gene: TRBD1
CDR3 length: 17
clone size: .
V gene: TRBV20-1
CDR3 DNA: TGCAGTGCCCAGCCGGGACAGGGGGCGCGGGGCAATCAGCCCCAGCATTTT
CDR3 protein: CSAQPGQGARGNQPQHF

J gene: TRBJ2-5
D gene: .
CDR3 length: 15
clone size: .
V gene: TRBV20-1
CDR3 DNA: TGCAGTGCTAGAGACAATACTAGGTTCCAAGAGACCCAGTACTTC
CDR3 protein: CSARDNTRFQETQYF

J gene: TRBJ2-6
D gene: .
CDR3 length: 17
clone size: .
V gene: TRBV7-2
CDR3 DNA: TGTGCCAGCAGCTCCCACGGAGGGCGAGCCGGGGCCAACGTCCTGACTTTC
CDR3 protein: CASSSHGGRAGANVLTF

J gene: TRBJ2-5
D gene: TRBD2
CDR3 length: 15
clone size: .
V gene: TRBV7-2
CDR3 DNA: TGTGCCAGCAGCCCACCGGGACTAGCGAAAGAGACCCAGTACTTC
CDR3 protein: CASSPPGLAKETQYF

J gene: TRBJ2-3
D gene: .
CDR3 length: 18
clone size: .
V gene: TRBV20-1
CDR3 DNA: TGCAGTGCTAGATGGGGCCCAATTAGTGGGGACGACACAGATACGCAGTATTTT
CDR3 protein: CSARWGPISGDDTDTQYF

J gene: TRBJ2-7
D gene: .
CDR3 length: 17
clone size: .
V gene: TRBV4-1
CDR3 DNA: TGCGCCAGCAGCCCCAGGCTTGAAGGGACTGTAACCTACGAGCAGTACTTC
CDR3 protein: CASSPRLEGTVTYEQYF

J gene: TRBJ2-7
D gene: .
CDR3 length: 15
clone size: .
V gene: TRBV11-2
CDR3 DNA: TGTGCCAGCAGCTTAGATTGGGTCAACGACTACGAGCAGTACTTC
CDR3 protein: CASSLDWVNDYEQYF

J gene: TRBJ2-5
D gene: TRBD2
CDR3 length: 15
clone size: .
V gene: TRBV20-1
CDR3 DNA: TGCAGTGCAGACCGACGGGGGGAACCGACGAAGACCCAGTACTTC
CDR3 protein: CSADRRGEPTKTQYF

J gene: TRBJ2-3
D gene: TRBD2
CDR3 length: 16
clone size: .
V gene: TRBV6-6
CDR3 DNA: TGTGCCAGCAGCCTAGCTAGCGGGGGGGCGCGAGATACGCAGTATTTT
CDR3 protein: CASSLASGGARDTQYF

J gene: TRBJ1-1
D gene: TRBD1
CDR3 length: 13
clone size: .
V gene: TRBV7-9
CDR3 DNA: TGTGCCAGCAGCTTAACGGGACAGGGTGTTGCTTTCTTT
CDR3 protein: CASSLTGQGVAFF

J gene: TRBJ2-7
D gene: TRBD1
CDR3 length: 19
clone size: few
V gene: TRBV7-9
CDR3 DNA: TGTGCCAGCAGCCTAGGGGACAGGGGGAAAAGTCAATCAGCTTACGAGCAGTACTTC
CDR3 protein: CASSLGDRGKSQSAYEQYF

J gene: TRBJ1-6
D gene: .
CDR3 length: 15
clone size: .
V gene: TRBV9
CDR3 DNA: TGTGCCAGCAGCGTAGGATCAGGAAAGGGCTCACCCCTCCACTTT
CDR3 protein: CASSVGSGKGSPLHF

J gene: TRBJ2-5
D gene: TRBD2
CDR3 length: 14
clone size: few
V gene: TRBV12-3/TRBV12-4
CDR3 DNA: TGTGCCAGCAGTCCGGCTAGCGGAGAAGAGACCCAGTACTTC
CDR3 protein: CASSPASGEETQYF

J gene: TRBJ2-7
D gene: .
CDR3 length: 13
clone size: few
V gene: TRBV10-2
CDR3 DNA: TGCGCCAGTCAAGTGGGCAACTCCTACGAGCAGTACTTC
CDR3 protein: CASQVGNSYEQYF

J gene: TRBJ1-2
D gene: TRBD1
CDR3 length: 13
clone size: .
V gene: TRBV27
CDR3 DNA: TGTGCCAGCACCTCAGGGACAGGGAACGGCTACACCTTC
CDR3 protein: CASTSGTGNGYTF

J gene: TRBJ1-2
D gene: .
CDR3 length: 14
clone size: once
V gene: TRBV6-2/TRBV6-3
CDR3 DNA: TGTGCCAGCAGCCTGCAGAGACAGGCAGGCGGCTACACCTTC
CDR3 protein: CASSLQRQAGGYTF

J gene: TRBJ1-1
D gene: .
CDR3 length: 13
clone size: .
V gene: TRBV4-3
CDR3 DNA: TGCGCCAGCAGCCCATATCAGAACACTGAAGCTTTCTTT
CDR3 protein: CASSPYQNTEAFF

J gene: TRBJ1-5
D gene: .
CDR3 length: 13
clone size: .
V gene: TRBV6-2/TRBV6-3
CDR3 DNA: TGTGCCAGCAGTCAAGGCGTTGTGGGGCCCCAGCATTTT
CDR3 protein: CASSQGVVGPQHF

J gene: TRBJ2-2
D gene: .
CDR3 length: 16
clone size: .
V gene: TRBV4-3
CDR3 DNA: TGCGCCAGCAGCCAAGAAGGCCGGAGTTACACCGGGGAGCTGTTTTTT
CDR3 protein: CASSQEGRSYTGELFF

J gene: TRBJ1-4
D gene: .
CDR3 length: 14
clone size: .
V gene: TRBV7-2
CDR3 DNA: TGTGCCAGCAGCTTATCGACAGGCTCCCGAAAACTGTTTTTT
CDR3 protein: CASSLSTGSRKLFF

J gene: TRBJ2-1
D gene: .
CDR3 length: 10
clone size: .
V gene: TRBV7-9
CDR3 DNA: TGTGCCAGCAGCTCCCGTGAGCAGTTCTTC
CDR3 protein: CASSSREQFF

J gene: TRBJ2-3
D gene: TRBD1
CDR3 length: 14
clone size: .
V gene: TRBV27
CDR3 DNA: TGTGCCAGCAGCGGGACAGGACCCACAGATACGCAGTATTTT
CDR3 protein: CASSGTGPTDTQYF